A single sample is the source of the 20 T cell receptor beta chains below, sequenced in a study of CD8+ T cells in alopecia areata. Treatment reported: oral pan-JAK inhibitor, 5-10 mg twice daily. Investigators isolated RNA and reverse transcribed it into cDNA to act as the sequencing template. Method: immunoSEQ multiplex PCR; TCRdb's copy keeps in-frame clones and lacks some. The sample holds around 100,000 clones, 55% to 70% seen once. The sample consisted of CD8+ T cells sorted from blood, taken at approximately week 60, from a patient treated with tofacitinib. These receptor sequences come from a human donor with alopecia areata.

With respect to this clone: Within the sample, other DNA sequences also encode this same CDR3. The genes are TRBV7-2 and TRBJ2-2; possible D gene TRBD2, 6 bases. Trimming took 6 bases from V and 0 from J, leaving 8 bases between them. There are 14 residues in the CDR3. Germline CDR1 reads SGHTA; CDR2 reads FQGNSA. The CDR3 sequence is CASRPGANTGELFF. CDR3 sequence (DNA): TGTGCCAGCAGGCCGGGAGCGAACACCGGGGAGCTGTTTTTT.

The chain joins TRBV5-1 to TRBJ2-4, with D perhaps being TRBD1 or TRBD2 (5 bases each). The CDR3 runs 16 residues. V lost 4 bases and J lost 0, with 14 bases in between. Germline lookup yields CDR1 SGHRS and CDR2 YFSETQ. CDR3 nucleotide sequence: TGCGCCAGCAGCACTAAGGCCGGGACAGCCAAAAACATTCAGTACTTC. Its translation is CASSTKAGTAKNIQYF. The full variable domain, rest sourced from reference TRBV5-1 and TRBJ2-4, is KAGVTQTPRYLIKTRGQQVTLSCSPISGHRSVSWYQQTPGQGLQFLFEYFSETQRNKGNFPGRFSGRQFSNSRSEMNVSTLELGDSALYLCASSTKAGTAKNIQYFGAGTRLSVL.

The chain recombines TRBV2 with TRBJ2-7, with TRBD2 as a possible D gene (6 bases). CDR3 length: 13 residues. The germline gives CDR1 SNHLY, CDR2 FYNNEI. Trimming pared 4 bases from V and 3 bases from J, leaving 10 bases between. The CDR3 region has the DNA TGTGCCAGCAGTGTGCGGGGCGTCTACGAGCAGTACTTC. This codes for CASSVRGVYEQYF.

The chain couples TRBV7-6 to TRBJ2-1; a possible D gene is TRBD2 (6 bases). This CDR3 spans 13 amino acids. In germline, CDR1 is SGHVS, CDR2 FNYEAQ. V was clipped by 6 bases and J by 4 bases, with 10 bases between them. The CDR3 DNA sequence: TGTGCCAGCAGGTTGCTAGCGTACAATGAGCAGTTCTTC. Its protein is CASRLLAYNEQFF.

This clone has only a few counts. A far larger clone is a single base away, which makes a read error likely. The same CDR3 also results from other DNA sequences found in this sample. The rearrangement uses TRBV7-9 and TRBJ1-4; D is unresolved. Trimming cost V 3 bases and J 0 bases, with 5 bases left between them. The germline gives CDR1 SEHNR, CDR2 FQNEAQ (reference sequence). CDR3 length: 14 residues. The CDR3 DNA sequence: TGTGCCAGCAGCTTGATTGCAACTAATGAAAAACTGTTTTTT. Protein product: CASSLIATNEKLFF. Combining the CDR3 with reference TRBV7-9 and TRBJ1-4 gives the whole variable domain DTGVSQNPRHKITKRGQNVTFRCDPISEHNRLYWYRQTLGQGPEFLTYFQNEAQLEKSRLLSDRFSAERPKGSFSTLEIQRTEQGDSAMYLCASSLIATNEKLFFGSGTQLSVL.

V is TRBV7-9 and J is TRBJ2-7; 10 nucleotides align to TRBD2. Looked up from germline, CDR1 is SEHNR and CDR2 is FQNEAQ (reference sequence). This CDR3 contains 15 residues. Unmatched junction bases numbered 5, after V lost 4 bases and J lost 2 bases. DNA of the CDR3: TGTGCCAGCAGCTCCACTAGCGGGGACACCTACGAGCAGTACTTC. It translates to CASSSTSGDTYEQYF. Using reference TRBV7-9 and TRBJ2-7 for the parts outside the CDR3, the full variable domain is DTGVSQNPRHKITKRGQNVTFRCDPISEHNRLYWYRQTLGQGPEFLTYFQNEAQLEKSRLLSDRFSAERPKGSFSTLEIQRTEQGDSAMYLCASSSTSGDTYEQYFGPGTRLTVT.

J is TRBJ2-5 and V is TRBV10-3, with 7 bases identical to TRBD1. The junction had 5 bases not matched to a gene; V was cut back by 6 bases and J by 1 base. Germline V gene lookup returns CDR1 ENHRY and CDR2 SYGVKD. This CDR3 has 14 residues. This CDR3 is CAIRRTGVQETQYF. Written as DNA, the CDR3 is TGTGCCATCAGACGGACAGGAGTCCAAGAGACCCAGTACTTC.

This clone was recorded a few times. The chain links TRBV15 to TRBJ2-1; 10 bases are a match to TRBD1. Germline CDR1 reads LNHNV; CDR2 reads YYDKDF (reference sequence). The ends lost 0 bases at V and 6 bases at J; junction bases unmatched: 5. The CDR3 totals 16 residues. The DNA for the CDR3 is TGTGCCACCAGCAGAGATCTGGGGACAGGGGTCAATGAGCAGTTCTTC. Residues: CATSRDLGTGVNEQFF.

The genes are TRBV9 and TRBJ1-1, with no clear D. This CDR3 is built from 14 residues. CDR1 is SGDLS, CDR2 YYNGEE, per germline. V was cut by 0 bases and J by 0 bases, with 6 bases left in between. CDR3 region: CASSVGWMNTEAFF. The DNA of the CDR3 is TGTGCCAGCAGCGTAGGGTGGATGAACACTGAAGCTTTCTTT.

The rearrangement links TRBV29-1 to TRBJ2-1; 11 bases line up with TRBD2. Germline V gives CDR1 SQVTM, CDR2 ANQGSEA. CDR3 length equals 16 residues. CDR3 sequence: CNVTGTSGGRGYEQFF. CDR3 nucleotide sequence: TGCAACGTCACCGGGACTAGCGGCGGGAGGGGGTATGAGCAGTTCTTC.

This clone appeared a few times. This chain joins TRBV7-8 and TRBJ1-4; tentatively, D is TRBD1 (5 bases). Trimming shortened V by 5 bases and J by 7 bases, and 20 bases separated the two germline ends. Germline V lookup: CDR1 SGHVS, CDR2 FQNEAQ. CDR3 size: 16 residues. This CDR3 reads CASSLQDLQGSEKLFF. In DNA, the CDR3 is TGTGCCAGCAGCCTCCAGGACCTTCAGGGCTCTGAAAAACTGTTTTTT. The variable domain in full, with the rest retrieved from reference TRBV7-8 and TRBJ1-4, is GAGVSQSPRYKVAKRGQDVALRCDPISGHVSLFWYQQALGQGPEFLTYFQNEAQLDKSGLPSDRFFAERPEGSVSTLKIQRTQQEDSAVYLCASSLQDLQGSEKLFFGSGTQLSVL.

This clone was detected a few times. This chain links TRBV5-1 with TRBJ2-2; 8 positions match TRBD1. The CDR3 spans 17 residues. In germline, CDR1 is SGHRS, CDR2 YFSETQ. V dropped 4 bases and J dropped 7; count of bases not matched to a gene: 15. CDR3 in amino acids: CASSPVGDRLTGGELFF. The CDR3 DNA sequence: TGCGCCAGCAGCCCGGTGGGGGACAGGCTCACGGGCGGGGAGCTGTTTTTT.

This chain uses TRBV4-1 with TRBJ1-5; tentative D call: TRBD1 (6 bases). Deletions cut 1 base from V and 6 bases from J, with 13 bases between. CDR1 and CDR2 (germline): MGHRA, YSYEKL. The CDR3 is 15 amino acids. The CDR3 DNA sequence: TGCGCCAGCAGCCAAGGACAGGTCTTGGGTCAGCCCCAGCATTTT. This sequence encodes CASSQGQVLGQPQHF.

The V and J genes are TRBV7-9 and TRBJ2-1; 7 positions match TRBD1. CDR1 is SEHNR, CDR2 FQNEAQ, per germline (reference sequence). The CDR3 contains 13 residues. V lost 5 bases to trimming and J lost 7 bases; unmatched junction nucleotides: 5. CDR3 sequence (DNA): TGTGCCAGCAGCCCCGGGACAGCTAATGAGCAGTTCTTC. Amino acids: CASSPGTANEQFF. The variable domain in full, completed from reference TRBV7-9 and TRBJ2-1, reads DTGVSQNPRHKITKRGQNVTFRCDPISEHNRLYWYRQTLGQGPEFLTYFQNEAQLEKSRLLSDRFSAERPKGSFSTLEIQRTEQGDSAMYLCASSPGTANEQFFGPGTRLTVL.

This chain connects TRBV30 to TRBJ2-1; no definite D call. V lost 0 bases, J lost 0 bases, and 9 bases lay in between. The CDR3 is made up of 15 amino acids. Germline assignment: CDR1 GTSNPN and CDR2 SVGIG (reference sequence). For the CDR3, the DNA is TGTGCCTGGAGTGTGGGAAGCAGCTCCTACAATGAGCAGTTCTTC. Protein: CAWSVGSSSYNEQFF.

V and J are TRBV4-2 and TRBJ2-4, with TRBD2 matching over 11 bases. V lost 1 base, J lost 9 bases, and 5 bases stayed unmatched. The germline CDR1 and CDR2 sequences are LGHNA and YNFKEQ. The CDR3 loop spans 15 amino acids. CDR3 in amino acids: CASSQGDSGGAIQYF. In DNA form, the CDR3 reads TGTGCCAGCAGCCAAGGTGATAGCGGGGGGGCCATTCAGTACTTC.

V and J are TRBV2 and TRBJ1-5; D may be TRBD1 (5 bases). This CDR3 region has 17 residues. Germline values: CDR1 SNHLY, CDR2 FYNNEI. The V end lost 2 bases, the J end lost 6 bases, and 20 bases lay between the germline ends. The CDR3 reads CASSEFGPREVGQPQHF. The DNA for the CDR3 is TGTGCCAGCAGTGAATTTGGGCCCAGGGAGGTTGGTCAGCCCCAGCATTTT.

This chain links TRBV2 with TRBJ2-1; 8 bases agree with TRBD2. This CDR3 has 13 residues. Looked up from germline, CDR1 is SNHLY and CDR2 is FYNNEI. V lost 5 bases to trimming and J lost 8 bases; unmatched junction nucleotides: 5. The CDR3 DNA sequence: TGTGCCAGCAGTAAAGGACTAGCCGATGAGCAGTTCTTC. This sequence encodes CASSKGLADEQFF.

The CDR3 protein is CASSDQGHGHSNQPQHF. The CDR3 DNA sequence: TGTGCCAGTAGTGATCAGGGTCACGGACATAGCAATCAGCCCCAGCATTTT. The chain couples TRBV19 to TRBJ1-5; tentative D call: TRBD1 (5 bases). The CDR3 extends over 17 amino acids. In germline, CDR1 is LNHDA, CDR2 SQIVND (reference sequence). V was cut by 5 bases and J by 0 bases, with 17 bases left in between.

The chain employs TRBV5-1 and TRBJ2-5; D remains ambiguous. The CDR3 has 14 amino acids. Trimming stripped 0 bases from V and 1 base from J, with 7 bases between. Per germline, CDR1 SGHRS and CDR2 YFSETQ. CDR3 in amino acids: CASSLVGSQETQYF. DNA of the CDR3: TGCGCCAGCAGCTTGGTCGGCAGCCAAGAGACCCAGTACTTC.